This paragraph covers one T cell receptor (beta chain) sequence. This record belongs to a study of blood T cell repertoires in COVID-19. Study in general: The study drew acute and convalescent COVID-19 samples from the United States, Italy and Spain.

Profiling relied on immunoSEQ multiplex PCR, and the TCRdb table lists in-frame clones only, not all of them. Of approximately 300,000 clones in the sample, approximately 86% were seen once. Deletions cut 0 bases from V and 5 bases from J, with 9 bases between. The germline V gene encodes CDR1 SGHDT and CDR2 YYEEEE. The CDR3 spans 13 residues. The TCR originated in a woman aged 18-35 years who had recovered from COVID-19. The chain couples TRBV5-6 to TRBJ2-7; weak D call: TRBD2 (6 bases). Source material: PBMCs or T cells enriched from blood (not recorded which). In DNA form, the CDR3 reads TGTGCCAGCAGCTTGGCCCGCGGGGACGAGCAGTACTTC. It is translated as CASSLARGDEQYF.